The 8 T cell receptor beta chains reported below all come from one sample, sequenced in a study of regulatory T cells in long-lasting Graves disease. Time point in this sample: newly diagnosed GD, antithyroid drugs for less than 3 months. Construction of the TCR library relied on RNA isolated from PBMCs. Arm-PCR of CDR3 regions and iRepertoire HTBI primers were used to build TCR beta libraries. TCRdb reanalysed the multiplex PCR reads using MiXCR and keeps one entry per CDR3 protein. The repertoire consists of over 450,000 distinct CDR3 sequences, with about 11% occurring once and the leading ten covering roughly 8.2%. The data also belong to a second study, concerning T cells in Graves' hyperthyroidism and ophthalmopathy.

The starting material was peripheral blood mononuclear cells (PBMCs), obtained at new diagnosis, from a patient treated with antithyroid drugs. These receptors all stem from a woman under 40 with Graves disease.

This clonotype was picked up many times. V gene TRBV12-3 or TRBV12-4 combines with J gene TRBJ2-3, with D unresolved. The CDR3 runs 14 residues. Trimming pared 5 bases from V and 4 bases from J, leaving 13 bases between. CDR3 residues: CASSPDLVADTQYF. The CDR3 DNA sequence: TGTGCCAGCAGTCCCGACTTGGTCGCAGATACGCAGTATTTT.

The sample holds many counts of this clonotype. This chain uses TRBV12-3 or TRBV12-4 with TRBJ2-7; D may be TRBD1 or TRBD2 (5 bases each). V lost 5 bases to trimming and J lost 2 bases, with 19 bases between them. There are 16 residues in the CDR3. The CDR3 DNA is TGTGCCAGCAGTACCCCGGGGACCATAGTACCCTACGAGCAGTACTTC. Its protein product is CASSTPGTIVPYEQYF.

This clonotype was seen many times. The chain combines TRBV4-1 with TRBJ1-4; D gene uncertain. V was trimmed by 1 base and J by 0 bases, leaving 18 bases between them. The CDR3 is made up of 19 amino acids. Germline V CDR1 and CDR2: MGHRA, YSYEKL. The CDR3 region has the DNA TGCGCCAGCAGCCAAGGAGTGACAACCACACCGGCAACTAATGAAAAACTGTTTTTT. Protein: CASSQGVTTTPATNEKLFF.

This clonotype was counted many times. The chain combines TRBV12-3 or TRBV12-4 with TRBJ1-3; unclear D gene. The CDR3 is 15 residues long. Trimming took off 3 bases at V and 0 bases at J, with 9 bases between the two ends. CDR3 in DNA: TGTGCCAGCAGTTTCGCCAGCAGCTCTGGAAACACCATATATTTT. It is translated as CASSFASSSGNTIYF.

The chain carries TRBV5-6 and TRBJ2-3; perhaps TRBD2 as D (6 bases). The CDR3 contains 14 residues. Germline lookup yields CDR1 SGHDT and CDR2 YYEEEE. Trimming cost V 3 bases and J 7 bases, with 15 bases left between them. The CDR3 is CASSYRTKGNTQYF. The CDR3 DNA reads TGTGCCAGCAGCTATAGGACTAAGGGTAATACGCAGTATTTT. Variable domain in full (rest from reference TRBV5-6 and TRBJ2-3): DAGVTQSPTHLIKTRGQQVTLRCSPKSGHDTVSWYQQALGQGPQFIFQYYEEEERQRGNFPDRFSGHQFPNYSSELNVNALLLGDSALYLCASSYRTKGNTQYFGPGTRLTVL.

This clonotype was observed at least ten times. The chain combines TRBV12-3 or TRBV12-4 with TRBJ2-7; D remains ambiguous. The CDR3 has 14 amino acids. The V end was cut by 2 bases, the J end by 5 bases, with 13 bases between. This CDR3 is CASSLRPKDHEQYF. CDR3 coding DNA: TGTGCCAGCAGTTTACGACCAAAGGACCACGAGCAGTACTTC.

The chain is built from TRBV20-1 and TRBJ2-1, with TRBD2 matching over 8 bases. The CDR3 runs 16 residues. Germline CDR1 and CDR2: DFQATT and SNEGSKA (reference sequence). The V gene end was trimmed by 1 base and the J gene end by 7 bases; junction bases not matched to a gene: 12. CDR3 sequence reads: CSARVTSGYGLNEQFF. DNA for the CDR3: TGCAGTGCTAGAGTAACTAGCGGATATGGCCTAAATGAGCAGTTCTTC.

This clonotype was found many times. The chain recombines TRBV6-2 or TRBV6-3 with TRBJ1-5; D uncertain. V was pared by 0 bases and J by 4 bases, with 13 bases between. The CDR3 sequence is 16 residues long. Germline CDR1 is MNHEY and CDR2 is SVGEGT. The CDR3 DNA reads TGTGCCAGCAGTTACTCTAGGAACAGCCTGAATCAGCCCCAGCATTTT. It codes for CASSYSRNSLNQPQHF.